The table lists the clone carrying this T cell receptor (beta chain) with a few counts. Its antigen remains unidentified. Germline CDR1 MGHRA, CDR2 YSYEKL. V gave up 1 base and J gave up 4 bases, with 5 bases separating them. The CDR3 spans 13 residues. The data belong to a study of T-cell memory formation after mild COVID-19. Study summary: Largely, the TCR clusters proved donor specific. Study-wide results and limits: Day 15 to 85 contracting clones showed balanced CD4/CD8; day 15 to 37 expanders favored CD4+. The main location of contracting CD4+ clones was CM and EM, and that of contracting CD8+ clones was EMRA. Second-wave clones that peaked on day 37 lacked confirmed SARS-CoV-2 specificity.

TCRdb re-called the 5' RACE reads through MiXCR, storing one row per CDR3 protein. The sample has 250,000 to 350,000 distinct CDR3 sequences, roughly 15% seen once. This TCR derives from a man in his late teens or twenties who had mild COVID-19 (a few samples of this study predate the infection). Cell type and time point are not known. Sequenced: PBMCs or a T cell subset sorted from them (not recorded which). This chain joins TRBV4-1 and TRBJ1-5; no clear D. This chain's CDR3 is CASSQGTNQPQHF. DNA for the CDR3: TGCGCCAGCAGCCAAGGGACGAATCAGCCCCAGCATTTT.